The T cell receptor beta chain under discussion was sequenced for a study of T cells after posttransplantation cyclophosphamide (dated by TCRdb to 2016 to 2018). Concerning the study at large: Using TRB sequencing, the study followed how the T cell repertoire reconstituted after myeloablative bone marrow transplantation in which posttransplantation cyclophosphamide served as GVHD prophylaxis. Antigen receptor sequencing covered samples from roughly 40 PTCy-treated patients and 16 of their related bone marrow donors. Blood from all 30 or so PTCy patients with 1-year posttransplant specimens was subjected to TRB sequencing. Up to about 3 additional blood samples from 2 to 5.2 years after transplant were also TRB-sequenced in 3 patients, as was pretransplant blood from several patients. Because TRA and TRB clonality were tightly correlated in 9 samples, subsequent TCR analyses were focused on TRB only. Public TRB sequences were compared against a database of over 3,000 sequences linked to responses to pathogens, tumor antigens, self-antigens and alloantigens.

TRB sequencing was run on genomic DNA with either the immunoSEQ assay at survey resolution or the hsTCRB kit. On the study's bioinformatics: The immunoSEQ software was used for initial read processing, and the LymphoSeq R package was used for repertoire analyses. Clonality was computed as 1 minus normalized Shannon entropy, and a Gini coefficient was also calculated for each TRB dataset. To infer phenotypes in unsorted samples, TRB sequences from sorted subsets of the recipient or donor were mapped onto unsorted samples from the same recipient. TCRdb carries this immuneACCESS record with in-frame sequences only. Its versions omit some clonotypes, under half of them owing to an unresolved V gene in the studies checked, with the rest unexplained. The DNA gave D and trimming, while V, J and clone size come from that table. For this sample there are tens of thousands of clones; 93% appear just once. Clones ranked in the top ten supply approximately 2.7% of the sample.

The full study reports these points: Across 40 to 55 patients, TRB clonality was highly associated with recipient CMV seropositivity and CMV reactivation, and diversity in PTCy patients was similar to diversity in CNI/methotrexate controls. The TRB repertoires of T cells infiltrating skin or the GI tract showed only limited overlap with the TRB repertoires found in blood. Donor-recipient similarity was low at 1-2 months but increased during the first year, and donor CD8+ memory clones often dominated later blood repertoires.

As to this clone: It lacks a known antigen. No per-base quality is available; no much larger clone lies one base away.

Including the terminal cysteine and phenylalanine, the CDR3 comprises 13 residues. Only the CDR3 DNA stays, 39 bases, in frame from base 1. The germline V gene encodes CDR1 MNHEY and CDR2 SMNVEV (reference sequence). Cut back by 5 bases and 9 bases, the V and J ends lie 13 bases apart. Peripheral blood samples were provided by related bone marrow donors on the day of marrow donation. Mononuclear cells from peripheral blood and bone marrow were separated by Ficoll-Hypaque density centrifugation and then cryopreserved. This sequence was found in a woman aged 25 to 39 in good health and a related stem cell transplant donor. This sequence uses TRBV27 and TRBJ1-4, with no confidently assigned D gene. The sample comprised PBMCs. The nucleotide sequence reads as follows: TGTGCCAGCAGTACCTACAGCCAACAAAAACTGTTTTTT. It encodes CASSTYSQQKLFF.